What follows are 28 T cell receptor beta chains derived from one specimen sequenced in a study of T-cell reconstitution after alpha-beta-depleted transplantation in children. The TCRbeta library incorporated unique molecular identifiers. TCRdb re-called the PCR reads with MiXCR, one entry per CDR3 protein. The sample carries just over 350,000 distinct CDR3 sequences, 10% to 15% recorded once. The source was PBMCs, collected from the stem cell graft. The receptor source for this set is a human donor who donated a stem cell graft to a child with Fanconi anemia.

This sequence joins TRBV7-2 and TRBJ2-3, with D uncertain. Trimming pared 5 bases from V and 3 bases from J, leaving 12 bases between. CDR1 SGHTA and CDR2 FQGNSA come from the germline V gene. The CDR3 is 14 residues long. In DNA, the CDR3 is TGTGCCAGCAGCCCCATTTCTGAGACAGATACGCAGTATTTT. Translation: CASSPISETDTQYF.

Regarding this clonotype: Compared with germline, one end of the junction differs, possibly owing to a read error. V gene TRBV20-1 combines with J gene TRBJ1-2; unclear D gene. This CDR3 is 12 amino acids long. Germline CDR1 is DFQATT and CDR2 is SNEGSKA (reference sequence). The CDR3 loop reads CSDRHSNYGYTF. The CDR3 region has the DNA TGCAGTGATAGACACTCTAACTATGGCTACACCTTC.

This clonotype was counted between two and nine times. The rearrangement uses TRBV11-2 and TRBJ2-3, with D uncertain. With 2 bases removed from V and 2 bases from J, the gap between germline ends came to 8 bases. CDR1 SGHAT and CDR2 FQNNGV come from the germline V gene. CDR3 length: 14 amino acids. CDR3 protein: CASSLIGNTDTQYF. CDR3 in DNA: TGTGCCAGCAGCTTAATTGGAAACACAGATACGCAGTATTTT. The entire variable domain, with the rest obtained from reference TRBV11-2 and TRBJ2-3, is as follows: EAGVAQSPRYKIIEKRQSVAFWCNPISGHATLYWYQQILGQGPKLLIQFQNNGVVDDSQLPKDRFSAERLKGVDSTLKIQPAKLEDSAVYLCASSLIGNTDTQYFGPGTRLTVL.

This clonotype was recorded a few times. The gene calls are TRBV7-9 and TRBJ2-1, with D perhaps being TRBD1 or TRBD2 (5 bases each). Per the germline V gene, CDR1 is SEHNR and CDR2 is FQNEAQ (reference sequence). This CDR3 spans 13 amino acids. V shed 4 bases and J shed 9 bases, with 13 bases lying between them. For the CDR3, the DNA is TGTGCCAGCAGCTCCCGACGGGGCCCTGAGCAGTTCTTC. Translated: CASSSRRGPEQFF.

This clonotype has more than one count but fewer than ten. The chain links TRBV20-1 to TRBJ2-7, with D perhaps being TRBD1 or TRBD2 (5 bases each). Looked up from germline, CDR1 is DFQATT and CDR2 is SNEGSKA (reference sequence). CDR3 length equals 14 residues. V gave up 5 bases and J gave up 5 bases, with 19 bases separating them. CDR3 loop: CSAALLVGDDEQYF. In DNA form, the CDR3 reads TGCAGTGCTGCATTACTAGTTGGGGACGACGAGCAGTACTTC.

The chain uses TRBV4-2 and TRBJ2-5; TRBD1 matches at 7 bases. The CDR3 spans 16 residues. The J segment lost 0 bases and the V segment lost 3 bases, leaving 7 bases of the junction unmatched. Germline V gives CDR1 LGHNA, CDR2 YNFKEQ. Here the CDR3 reads CASSQEFGTDQETQYF. CDR3 DNA: TGTGCCAGCAGCCAGGAATTCGGGACAGACCAAGAGACCCAGTACTTC.

The chain is built from TRBV5-1 and TRBJ1-3, with 9 bases matching TRBD1. Per germline, CDR1 SGHRS and CDR2 YFSETQ. The CDR3 consists of 14 residues. The V segment lost 4 bases and the J segment 8 bases; nucleotides outside the gene matches: 7. The CDR3 bases are TGCGCCAGCAGCCTCGGACAGGGGACGGACACCATATATTTT. Translated, it gives CASSLGQGTDTIYF. Variable domain in full (rest from reference TRBV5-1 and TRBJ1-3): KAGVTQTPRYLIKTRGQQVTLSCSPISGHRSVSWYQQTPGQGLQFLFEYFSETQRNKGNFPGRFSGRQFSNSRSEMNVSTLELGDSALYLCASSLGQGTDTIYFGEGSWLTVV.

J is TRBJ2-1 and V is TRBV5-1; TRBD2 is a possible D gene (6 bases). Germline CDR1 is SGHRS and CDR2 is YFSETQ. Deletions cut 5 bases from V and 5 bases from J, with 11 bases between. The CDR3 extends over 13 amino acids. DNA for the CDR3: TGCGCCAGCAGGGGGGAGGAGAACAATGAGCAGTTCTTC. Its protein is CASRGEENNEQFF.

This clonotype was counted a few times. This rearrangement joins TRBV7-2 to TRBJ1-2, with D possibly being TRBD1 (5 bases). V was pared by 1 base and J by 4 bases, with 10 bases between. Germline-derived CDR1 and CDR2 are SGHTA and FQGNSA. This CDR3 has 14 residues. The CDR3 loop is CASSLDVGAYGYTF. The CDR3 region has the DNA TGTGCCAGCAGCTTAGACGTCGGGGCCTATGGCTACACCTTC.

This chain joins TRBV4-3 and TRBJ1-1; D uncertain. This CDR3 region has 13 residues. Trimming pared 3 bases from V and 12 bases from J, leaving 17 bases between. Germline lookup yields CDR1 LGHNA and CDR2 YSLEER. The chain's CDR3 is CASSHEEGTIPFF. The CDR3 DNA reads TGCGCCAGCAGCCATGAAGAGGGAACAATACCTTTCTTT.

V and J are TRBV27 and TRBJ2-3; D possibly corresponds to TRBD1 (6 bases). The V end lost 4 bases, the J end lost 4 bases, and 15 bases lay between the germline ends. Per the germline V gene, CDR1 is MNHEY and CDR2 is SMNVEV (reference sequence). There are 15 residues in the CDR3. The CDR3 nucleotides are TGTGCCAGCAGTTCCGCAGGGGAAGAAGCAGATACGCAGTATTTT. Residues: CASSSAGEEADTQYF.

This clonotype was detected a few times. The CDR3 DNA reads TGCGCCAGCAGCCAAGGAGTGGACACTGAAGCTTTCTTT. Amino acids: CASSQGVDTEAFF. The genes are TRBV4-3 and TRBJ1-1; D remains unclear. V was pared by 1 base and J by 3 bases, with 6 bases between. Germline V lookup: CDR1 LGHNA, CDR2 YSLEER. CDR3 length equals 13 residues.

This clonotype was counted at least ten times. The chain has TRBV12-3 or TRBV12-4 and TRBJ1-1; D not resolved. CDR3 length equals 13 residues. Between the trimmed V and J ends, which lost 6 bases and 7 bases, there was a span of 15 bases. This CDR3 reads CASSPNEEGEAFF. The CDR3 DNA reads as TGTGCCAGCAGCCCCAACGAAGAGGGTGAAGCTTTCTTT.

J is TRBJ2-3 and V is TRBV29-1; 9 positions agree with TRBD2. The germline CDR1 and CDR2 sequences are SQVTM and ANQGSEA. Germline trimming cut 6 bases from V and 8 bases from J; bases unmatched to any gene: 3. This CDR3 is 11 amino acids long. This CDR3 is CSVLTSGTQYF. The CDR3 region has the DNA TGCAGCGTCTTGACTAGCGGTACGCAGTATTTT.

This clonotype was recorded many times. The junction does not match germline at one end; this may be a read error. The rearrangement links TRBV28 to TRBJ2-1, with 8 nucleotides matching TRBD2. The CDR3 is 17 amino acids. Germline values: CDR1 MDHEN, CDR2 SYDVKM. The CDR3 region is CASSLYNRAGAYDEQFF. In DNA, the CDR3 is TGTGCCAGCAGTTTATATAACCGAGCGGGGGCCTACGATGAGCAGTTCTTC.

This clonotype has just a few counts. This rearrangement joins TRBV12-5 to TRBJ2-1; D is perhaps TRBD2 (5 bases). There are 16 residues in the CDR3. Trimming left V 2 bases short and J 5 bases short, with 16 bases between. CDR1 and CDR2 (germline): LGHNT, FRNRAP. This chain's CDR3 is CASGLTGMGVHNEQFF. The CDR3, as DNA: TGTGCTAGTGGTTTGACCGGCATGGGAGTTCACAATGAGCAGTTCTTC.

V gene TRBV20-1 combines with J gene TRBJ2-5; no reliable D call. V gave up 6 bases and J gave up 4 bases, with 18 bases separating them. This CDR3 region has 14 residues. The germline V gene has CDR1 DFQATT and CDR2 SNEGSKA (reference sequence). The CDR3 DNA reads as TGCAGTGCCCCCCCCCGGGTTTCTAGAGAGACCCAGTACTTC. It translates to CSAPPRVSRETQYF.

This clonotype showed up just once. V usage is TRBV12-2 and J usage is TRBJ1-5; the table's D call, TRBD1, was not checked against the DNA. TRBV12-2 is a recognized pseudogene. The CDR3 is 18 residues long. This chain's CDR3 is CASRCRRQDNPLGQPQHF. The DNA of the CDR3 is TGTGCAAGTCGCTGTAGGCGACAGGATAATCCCCTAGGACAGCCCCAGCATTTT.

The rearrangement links TRBV15 to TRBJ2-1; maybe TRBD2 (5 bases). V was pared by 5 bases and J by 5 bases, with 16 bases between. Per the germline V gene, CDR1 is LNHNV and CDR2 is YYDKDF (reference sequence). The CDR3 sequence is 15 residues long. CDR3 in amino acids: CATSAPLLGDNEQFF. CDR3 DNA sequence: TGTGCCACCAGCGCACCATTACTAGGTGACAATGAGCAGTTCTTC.

This clonotype appeared a few times. The CDR3 reads CASSTGTFAYEQYF. CDR3 bases: TGTGCCAGCTCAACAGGGACCTTCGCCTACGAGCAGTACTTC. This chain links TRBV18 with TRBJ2-7; the D gene is possibly TRBD1 (6 bases). CDR1 and CDR2 (germline): KGHSH, LQKENI. The CDR3 consists of 14 residues. With 5 bases removed from V and 2 bases from J, the gap between germline ends came to 13 bases.

This chain joins TRBV4-3 and TRBJ1-1; 8 nucleotides match TRBD1. CDR1 is LGHNA, CDR2 YSLEER, per germline. This CDR3 has 14 residues. Trimming cost V 3 bases and J 5 bases; bases outside gene matches: 5. CDR3 nucleotides: TGCGCCAGCAGCCACGGACAGGGAGAGACTGAAGCTTTCTTT. Its protein is CASSHGQGETEAFF.

The V call is TRBV20-1, the J call TRBJ1-1, with TRBD1 matching 9 bases. The CDR3 has 14 amino acids. Trimming at V came to 3 bases and at J to 3 bases, leaving 5 bases not matched to a gene. Germline CDR1 and CDR2: DFQATT and SNEGSKA (reference sequence). Here the CDR3 reads CSARRTGVDTEAFF. The CDR3 DNA reads as TGCAGTGCTAGGAGGACAGGGGTGGACACTGAAGCTTTCTTT.

In this sample, this clonotype turned up a few times. This rearrangement joins TRBV4-1 to TRBJ1-3; 9 bases map to TRBD1. The V segment lost 4 bases and the J segment 7 bases; nucleotides outside the gene matches: 2. The CDR3 spans 13 residues. Germline CDR1 MGHRA, CDR2 YSYEKL. The CDR3 coding sequence is TGCGCCAGCAGCCCCGGACAGGGGAACACCATATATTTT. It encodes CASSPGQGNTIYF.

A few counts support this clonotype. V usage is TRBV2 and J usage is TRBJ2-7, with 8 positions matching TRBD1. Germline V lookup: CDR1 SNHLY, CDR2 FYNNEI. The ends lost 8 bases at V and 0 bases at J; junction bases unmatched: 6. The CDR3 loop spans 14 amino acids. CDR3 in amino acids: CASGPGTGSYEQYF. Written as DNA, the CDR3 is TGTGCCAGCGGGCCCGGGACAGGCTCCTACGAGCAGTACTTC.

The rearrangement joins TRBV7-8 to TRBJ2-4, with D tentatively TRBD2 (5 bases). Trimming left V 6 bases short and J 8 bases short, with 11 bases between. The CDR3 is 12 amino acids. Germline V CDR1 and CDR2: SGHVS, FQNEAQ. The CDR3 bases are TGTGCCAGCAGAGGAGGCATCGACATTCAGTACTTC. It is translated as CASRGGIDIQYF. Supplemented by reference TRBV7-8 and TRBJ2-4, the full variable domain reads GAGVSQSPRYKVAKRGQDVALRCDPISGHVSLFWYQQALGQGPEFLTYFQNEAQLDKSGLPSDRFFAERPEGSVSTLKIQRTQQEDSAVYLCASRGGIDIQYFGAGTRLSVL.

This clonotype was counted only a few times. The chain employs TRBV7-9 and TRBJ2-2, with unresolved D. The CDR3 contains 10 residues. Germline lookup yields CDR1 SEHNR and CDR2 FQNEAQ (reference sequence). Trimming removed 2 bases from V and 9 bases from J, with 1 base in between. The DNA of the CDR3 is TGTGCCAGCAGCTTACGGGAGCTGTTTTTT. It encodes CASSLRELFF.

Many counts were recorded for this clonotype. The V and J genes are TRBV9 and TRBJ2-6, with D uncertain. This CDR3 comprises 15 residues. Germline V gives CDR1 SGDLS, CDR2 YYNGEE. V dropped 2 bases and J dropped 1 base, with 7 bases sitting between them. In DNA form, the CDR3 reads TGTGCCAGCAGCGTGCCTCCATCTGGGGCCAACGTCCTGACTTTC. Translation: CASSVPPSGANVLTF.

This clonotype came up a few times. The V gene is TRBV18, the J gene TRBJ2-1; tentatively, D is TRBD1 (6 bases). Germline lookup yields CDR1 KGHSH and CDR2 LQKENI. With 6 bases removed from V and 5 bases from J, the gap between germline ends came to 14 bases. The CDR3 extends over 14 amino acids. The CDR3 nucleotides read TGTGCCAGCTCTCAACTGACAGGAGACAATGAGCAGTTCTTC. Translation gives CASSQLTGDNEQFF. The full variable domain, its missing parts supplied by reference TRBV18 and TRBJ2-1, is NAGVMQNPRHLVRRRGQEARLRCSPMKGHSHVYWYRQLPEEGLKFMVYLQKENIIDESGMPKERFSAEFPKEGPSILRIQQVVRGDSAAYFCASSQLTGDNEQFFGPGTRLTVL.